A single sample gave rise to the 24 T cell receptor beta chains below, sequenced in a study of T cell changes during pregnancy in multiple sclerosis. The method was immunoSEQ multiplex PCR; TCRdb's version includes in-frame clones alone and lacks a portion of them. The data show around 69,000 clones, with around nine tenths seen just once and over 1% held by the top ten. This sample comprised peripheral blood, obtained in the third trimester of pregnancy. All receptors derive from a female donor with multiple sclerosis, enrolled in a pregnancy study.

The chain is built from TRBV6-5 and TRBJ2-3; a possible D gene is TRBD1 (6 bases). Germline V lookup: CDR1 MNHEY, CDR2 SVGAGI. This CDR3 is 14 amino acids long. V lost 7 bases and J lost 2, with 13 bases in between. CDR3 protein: CASTYDRYTDTQYF. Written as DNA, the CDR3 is TGTGCCAGCACCTACGACAGGTACACAGATACGCAGTATTTT.

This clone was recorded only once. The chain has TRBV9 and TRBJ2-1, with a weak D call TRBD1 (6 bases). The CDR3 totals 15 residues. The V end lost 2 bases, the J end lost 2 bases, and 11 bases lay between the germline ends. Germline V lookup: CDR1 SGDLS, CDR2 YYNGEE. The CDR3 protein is CASSVSGETYNEQFF. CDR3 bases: TGTGCCAGCAGCGTGTCAGGGGAGACCTACAATGAGCAGTTCTTC.

CDR3 in amino acids: CAISELWAGGYEKLFF. The CDR3 DNA follows: TGTGCCATCAGTGAATTGTGGGCAGGGGGTTATGAAAAACTGTTTTTT. V is TRBV10-3 and J is TRBJ1-4, with 7 bases aligning to TRBD1. Germline V gene data show CDR1 as ENHRY and CDR2 as SYGVKD. Trimming removed 3 bases from V and 6 bases from J; junction bases left unmatched: 10. The CDR3 has 16 residues.

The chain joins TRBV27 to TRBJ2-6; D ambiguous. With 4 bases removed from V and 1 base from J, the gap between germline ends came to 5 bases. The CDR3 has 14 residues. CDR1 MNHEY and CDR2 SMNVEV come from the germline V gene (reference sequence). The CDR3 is CASSYLSGANVLTF. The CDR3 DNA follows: TGTGCCAGCAGTTACCTATCTGGGGCCAACGTCCTGACTTTC.

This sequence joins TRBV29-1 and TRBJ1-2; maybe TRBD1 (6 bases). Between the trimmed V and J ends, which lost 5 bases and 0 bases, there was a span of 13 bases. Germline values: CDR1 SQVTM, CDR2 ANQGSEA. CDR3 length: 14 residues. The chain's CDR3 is CSVTEGGANYGYTF. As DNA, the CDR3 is TGCAGCGTTACTGAAGGGGGAGCTAACTATGGCTACACCTTC. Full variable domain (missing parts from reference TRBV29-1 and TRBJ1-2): SAVISQKPSRDICQRGTSLTIQCQVDSQVTMMFWYRQQPGQSLTLIATANQGSEATYESGFVIDKFPISRPNLTFSTLTVSNMSPEDSSIYLCSVTEGGANYGYTFGSGTRLTVV.

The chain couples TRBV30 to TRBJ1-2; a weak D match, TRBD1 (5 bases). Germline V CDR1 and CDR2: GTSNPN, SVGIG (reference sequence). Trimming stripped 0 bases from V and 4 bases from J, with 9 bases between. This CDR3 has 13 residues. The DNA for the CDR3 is TGTGCCTGGAGTGTACAGGCTCGCTATGGCTACACCTTC. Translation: CAWSVQARYGYTF.

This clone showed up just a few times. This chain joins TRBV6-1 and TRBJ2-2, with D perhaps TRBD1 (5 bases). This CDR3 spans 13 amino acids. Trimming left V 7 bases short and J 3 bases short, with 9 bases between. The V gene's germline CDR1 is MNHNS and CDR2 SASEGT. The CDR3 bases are TGTGCCAGCACCATAGGGGACACCGGGGAGCTGTTTTTT. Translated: CASTIGDTGELFF.

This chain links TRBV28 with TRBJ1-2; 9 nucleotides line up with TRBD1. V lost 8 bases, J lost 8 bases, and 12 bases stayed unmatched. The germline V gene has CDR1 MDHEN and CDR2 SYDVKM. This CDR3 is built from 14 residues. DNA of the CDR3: TGTGCCAGCCTTAACTCCGGGACAGGGAACGGCTACACCTTC. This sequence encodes CASLNSGTGNGYTF.

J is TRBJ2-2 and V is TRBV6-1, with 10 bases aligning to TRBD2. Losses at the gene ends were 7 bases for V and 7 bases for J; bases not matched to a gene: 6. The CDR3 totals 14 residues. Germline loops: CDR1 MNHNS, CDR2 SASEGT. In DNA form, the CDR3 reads TGTGCCAGCATGGCTAGCGGGAGTCTCGGGGAGCTGTTTTTT. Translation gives CASMASGSLGELFF.

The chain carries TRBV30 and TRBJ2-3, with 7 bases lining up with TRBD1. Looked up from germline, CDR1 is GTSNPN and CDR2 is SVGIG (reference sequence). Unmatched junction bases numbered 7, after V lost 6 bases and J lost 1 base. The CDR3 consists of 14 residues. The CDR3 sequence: CACRGGAGTDTQYF. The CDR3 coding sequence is TGTGCCTGCCGAGGGGGCGCGGGCACAGATACGCAGTATTTT.

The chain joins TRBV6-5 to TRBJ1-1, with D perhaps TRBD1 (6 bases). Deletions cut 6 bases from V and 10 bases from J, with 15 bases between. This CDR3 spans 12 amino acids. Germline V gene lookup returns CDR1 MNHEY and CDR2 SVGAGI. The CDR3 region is CASSRGPKAAFF. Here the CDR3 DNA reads TGTGCCAGCAGCAGGGGACCTAAAGCAGCTTTCTTT.

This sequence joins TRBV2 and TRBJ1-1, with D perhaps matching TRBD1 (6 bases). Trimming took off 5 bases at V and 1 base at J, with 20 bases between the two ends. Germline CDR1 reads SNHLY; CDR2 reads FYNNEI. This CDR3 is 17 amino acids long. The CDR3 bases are TGTGCCAGCAGTCCTAACGCTGGACAGACCCGGAACACTGAAGCTTTCTTT. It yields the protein CASSPNAGQTRNTEAFF.

The CDR3 loop is CAWTRQGSGYTF. The DNA of the CDR3 is TGTGCCTGGACAAGACAGGGGTCTGGCTACACCTTC. The rearrangement links TRBV30 to TRBJ1-2; 8 bases agree with TRBD1. The CDR3 is 12 amino acids. V lost 4 bases to trimming and J lost 7 bases; unmatched junction nucleotides: 5. Germline CDR1 reads GTSNPN; CDR2 reads SVGIG (reference sequence).

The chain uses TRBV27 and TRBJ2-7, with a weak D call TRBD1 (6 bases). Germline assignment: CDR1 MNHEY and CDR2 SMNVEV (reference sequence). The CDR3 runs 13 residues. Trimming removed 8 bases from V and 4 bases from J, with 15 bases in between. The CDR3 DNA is TGTGCCAGCTACGACGGACAGACTTACGAGCAGTACTTC. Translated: CASYDGQTYEQYF.

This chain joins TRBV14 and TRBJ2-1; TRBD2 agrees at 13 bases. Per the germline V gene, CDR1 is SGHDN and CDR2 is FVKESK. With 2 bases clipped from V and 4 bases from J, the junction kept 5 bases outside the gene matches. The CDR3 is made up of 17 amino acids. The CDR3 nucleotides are TGTGCCAGCAGCCAAATTCGGACTAGCGGGGGTTACAATGAGCAGTTCTTC. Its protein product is CASSQIRTSGGYNEQFF. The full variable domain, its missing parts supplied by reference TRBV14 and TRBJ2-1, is EAGVTQFPSHSVIEKGQTVTLRCDPISGHDNLYWYRRVMGKEIKFLLHFVKESKQDESGMPNNRFLAERTGGTYSTLKVQPAELEDSGVYFCASSQIRTSGGYNEQFFGPGTRLTVL.

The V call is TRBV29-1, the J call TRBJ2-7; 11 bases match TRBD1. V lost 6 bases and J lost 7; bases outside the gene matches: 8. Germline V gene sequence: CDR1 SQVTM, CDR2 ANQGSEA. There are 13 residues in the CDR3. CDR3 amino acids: CSVGRGTGGEQYF. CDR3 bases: TGCAGCGTCGGACGAGGGACAGGGGGGGAGCAGTACTTC.

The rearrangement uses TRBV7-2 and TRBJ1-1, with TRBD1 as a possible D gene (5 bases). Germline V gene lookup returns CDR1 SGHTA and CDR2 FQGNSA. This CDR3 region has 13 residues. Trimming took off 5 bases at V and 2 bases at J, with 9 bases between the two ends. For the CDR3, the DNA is TGTGCCAGCAGCCCTCAGGGTAACACTGAAGCTTTCTTT. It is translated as CASSPQGNTEAFF.

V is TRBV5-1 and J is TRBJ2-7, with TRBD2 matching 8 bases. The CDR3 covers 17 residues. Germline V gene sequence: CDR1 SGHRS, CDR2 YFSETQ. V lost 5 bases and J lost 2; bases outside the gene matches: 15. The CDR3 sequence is CASRPGLAQAGPYEQYF. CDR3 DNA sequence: TGCGCCAGCAGACCTGGACTAGCTCAAGCGGGCCCCTACGAGCAGTACTTC.

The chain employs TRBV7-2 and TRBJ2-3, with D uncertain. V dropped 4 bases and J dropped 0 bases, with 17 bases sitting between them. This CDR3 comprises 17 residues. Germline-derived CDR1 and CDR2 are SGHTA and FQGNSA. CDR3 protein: CASSSPGSSSSTDTQYF. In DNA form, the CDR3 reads TGTGCCAGCAGCTCGCCCGGGTCTTCCTCTAGCACAGATACGCAGTATTTT.

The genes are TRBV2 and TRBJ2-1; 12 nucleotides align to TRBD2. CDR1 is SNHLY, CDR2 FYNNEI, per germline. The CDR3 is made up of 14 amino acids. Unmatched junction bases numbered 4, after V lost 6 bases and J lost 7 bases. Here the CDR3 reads CASSRTSGVNEQFF. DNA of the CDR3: TGTGCCAGCAGCCGGACTAGCGGGGTTAATGAGCAGTTCTTC.

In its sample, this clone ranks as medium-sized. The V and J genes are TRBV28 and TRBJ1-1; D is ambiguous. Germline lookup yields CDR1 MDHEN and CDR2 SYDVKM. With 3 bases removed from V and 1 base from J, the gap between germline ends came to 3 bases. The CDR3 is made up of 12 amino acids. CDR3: CASSFSNTEAFF. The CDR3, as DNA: TGTGCCAGCAGTTTCTCGAACACTGAAGCTTTCTTT.

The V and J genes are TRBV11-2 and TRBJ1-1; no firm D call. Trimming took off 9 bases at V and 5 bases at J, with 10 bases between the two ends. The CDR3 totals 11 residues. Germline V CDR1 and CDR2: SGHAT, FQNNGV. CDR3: CASFRSTEAFF. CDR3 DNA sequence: TGTGCCAGTTTTCGGAGTACTGAAGCTTTCTTT.

DNA for the CDR3: TGTGCCAGCAGCCCGGGAGAGAACACCGGGGAGCTGTTTTTT. This encodes CASSPGENTGELFF. The chain has TRBV5-4 and TRBJ2-2; TRBD2 is a possible D gene (6 bases). Germline CDR1 is SGHNT and CDR2 is YYREEE (reference sequence). The CDR3 is 14 amino acids. The V end was cut by 4 bases, the J end by 1 base, with 8 bases between.

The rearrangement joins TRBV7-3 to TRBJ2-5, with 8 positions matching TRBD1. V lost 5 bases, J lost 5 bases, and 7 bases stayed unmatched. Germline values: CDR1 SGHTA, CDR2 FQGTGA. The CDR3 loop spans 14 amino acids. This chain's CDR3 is CASSRDRGWETQYF. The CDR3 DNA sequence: TGTGCCAGCAGCCGCGACAGGGGATGGGAGACCCAGTACTTC.